The 2 T cell receptor beta chains given below trace back to one sample, sequenced in a study of a mutant IDH1 vaccine in newly diagnosed glioma. The table came from immunoSEQ multiplex PCR; TCRdb's copy has only in-frame clones and leaves some out. The sample contains about 38,000 clones, roughly 92% of which appear only once. The time point: baseline, week 1 (first vaccination visit). Treatment in this sample: pre-vaccination baseline after standard-of-care therapy. The source was PBMCs, collected from a glioma patient treated with radiotherapy, temozolomide or both. These receptors all come from a man younger than 30 with glioma.

The genes are TRBV7-9 and TRBJ1-4; D might be TRBD1 (6 bases). The germline V gene has CDR1 SEHNR and CDR2 FQNEAQ (reference sequence). V was cut by 4 bases and J by 6 bases, with 12 bases left in between. The CDR3 consists of 14 residues. The CDR3 loop is CASSSRTVYEKLFF. CDR3 coding DNA: TGTGCCAGCAGCTCACGGACAGTTTATGAAAAACTGTTTTTT.

The chain combines TRBV5-4 with TRBJ2-3, with 9 bases matching TRBD2. V was pared by 4 bases and J by 2 bases, with 5 bases of the junction left unmatched. The germline CDR1 and CDR2 sequences are SGHNT and YYREEE (reference sequence). This CDR3 region has 15 residues. The CDR3 DNA is TGTGCCAGCAGCCTTAGCGGGAGAGACACAGATACGCAGTATTTT. It codes for CASSLSGRDTDTQYF.